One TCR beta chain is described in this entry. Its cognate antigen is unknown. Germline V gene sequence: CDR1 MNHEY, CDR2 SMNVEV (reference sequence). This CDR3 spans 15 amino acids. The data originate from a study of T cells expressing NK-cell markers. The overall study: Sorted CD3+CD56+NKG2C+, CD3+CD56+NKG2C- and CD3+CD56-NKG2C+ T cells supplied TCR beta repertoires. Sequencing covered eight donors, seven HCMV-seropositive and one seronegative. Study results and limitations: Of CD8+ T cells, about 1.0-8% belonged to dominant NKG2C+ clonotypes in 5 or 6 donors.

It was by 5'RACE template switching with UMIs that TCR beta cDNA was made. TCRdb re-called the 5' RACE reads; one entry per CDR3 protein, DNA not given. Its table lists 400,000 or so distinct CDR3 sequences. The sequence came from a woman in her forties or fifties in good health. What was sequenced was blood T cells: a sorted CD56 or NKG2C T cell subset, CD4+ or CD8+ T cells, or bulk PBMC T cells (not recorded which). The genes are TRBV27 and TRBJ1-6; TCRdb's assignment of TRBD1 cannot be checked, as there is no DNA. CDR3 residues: CASRELVQGRSPLHF.